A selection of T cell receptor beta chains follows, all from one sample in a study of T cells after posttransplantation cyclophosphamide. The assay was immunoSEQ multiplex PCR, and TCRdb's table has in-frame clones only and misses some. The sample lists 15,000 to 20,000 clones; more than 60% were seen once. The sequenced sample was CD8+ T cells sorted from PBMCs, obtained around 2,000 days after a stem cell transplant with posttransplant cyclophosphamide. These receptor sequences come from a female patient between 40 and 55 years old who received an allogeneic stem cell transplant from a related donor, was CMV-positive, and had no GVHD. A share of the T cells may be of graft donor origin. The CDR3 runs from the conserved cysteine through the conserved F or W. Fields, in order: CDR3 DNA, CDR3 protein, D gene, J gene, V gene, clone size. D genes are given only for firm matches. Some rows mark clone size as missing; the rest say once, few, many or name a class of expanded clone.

CDR3 DNA: TGCGCCAGCACCTATCATAGACAGGGTCAAGAGACCCAGTACTTC
CDR3 protein: CASTYHRQGQETQYF
D gene: TRBD1
J gene: TRBJ2-5
V gene: TRBV5-1
clone size: .

CDR3 DNA: TGTGCCAGCAGCGTCAACCCTATTAGCGGGGGCTCCTACGAGCAGTACTTC
CDR3 protein: CASSVNPISGGSYEQYF
D gene: TRBD2
J gene: TRBJ2-7
V gene: TRBV9
clone size: .

CDR3 DNA: TGTGCCAGTAGCCTGGACAGGGGGCACTACAATGAGCAGTTCTTC
CDR3 protein: CASSLDRGHYNEQFF
D gene: TRBD1
J gene: TRBJ2-1
V gene: TRBV19
clone size: .

CDR3 DNA: TGTGCCAGCAGTACAGGGTTCACAGATACGCAGTATTTT
CDR3 protein: CASSTGFTDTQYF
D gene: .
J gene: TRBJ2-3
V gene: TRBV2
clone size: .

CDR3 DNA: TGTGCCAGCAGCGAGGGCGGGAACACTGAAGCTTTCTTT
CDR3 protein: CASSEGGNTEAFF
D gene: .
J gene: TRBJ1-1
V gene: TRBV5-6
clone size: .

CDR3 DNA: TGTGCCAGCAGTTTCTCCAGCTCTGGGGCCAACGTCCTGACTTTC
CDR3 protein: CASSFSSSGANVLTF
D gene: .
J gene: TRBJ2-6
V gene: TRBV28
clone size: once

CDR3 DNA: TGTGCCAGCAGCTTGGAGCCGGGGGACTCCTACGAGCAGTACTTC
CDR3 protein: CASSLEPGDSYEQYF
D gene: .
J gene: TRBJ2-7
V gene: TRBV5-6
clone size: .

CDR3 DNA: TGTGCCAGCAGCCTTGACAGAAGCACAGATACGCAGTATTTT
CDR3 protein: CASSLDRSTDTQYF
D gene: .
J gene: TRBJ2-3
V gene: TRBV16
clone size: once

CDR3 DNA: TGTGCCAGCAGCTTTGGACAGGGGTGGCGTTCACCCCTCCACTTT
CDR3 protein: CASSFGQGWRSPLHF
D gene: TRBD1
J gene: TRBJ1-6
V gene: TRBV7-4
clone size: .

CDR3 DNA: TGTGCCAGCAGCCTATGGGCGGGGGGGATCAACAATGAGCAGTTCTTC
CDR3 protein: CASSLWAGGINNEQFF
D gene: TRBD2
J gene: TRBJ2-1
V gene: TRBV7-3
clone size: .

CDR3 DNA: TGTGCCAGCAGTTTGGGGACAGGGGGACGCGACGAGCAGTACTTC
CDR3 protein: CASSLGTGGRDEQYF
D gene: TRBD1
J gene: TRBJ2-7
V gene: TRBV27
clone size: .

CDR3 DNA: TGTGCCAGCGGCACAGGGGTAGTCAATGAGCAGTTCTTC
CDR3 protein: CASGTGVVNEQFF
D gene: TRBD1
J gene: TRBJ2-1
V gene: TRBV7-9
clone size: .

CDR3 DNA: TGTGCCAGCATCTTGGGCGGGGGGGGCACAGATACGCAGTATTTT
CDR3 protein: CASILGGGGTDTQYF
D gene: TRBD2
J gene: TRBJ2-3
V gene: TRBV6-6
clone size: .

CDR3 DNA: TGTGCCAGCAGCGTATACGGGACAGATACGCAGTATTTT
CDR3 protein: CASSVYGTDTQYF
D gene: .
J gene: TRBJ2-3
V gene: TRBV7-3
clone size: once

CDR3 DNA: TGCGCCAGCAGCCAAGATGACAGGTCAGGGGGCTACGAGCAGTACTTC
CDR3 protein: CASSQDDRSGGYEQYF
D gene: TRBD1
J gene: TRBJ2-7
V gene: TRBV4-1
clone size: few

CDR3 DNA: TGTGCCAGCAGTTACGCCCGGGACAGGGGAATAGATACGCAGTATTTT
CDR3 protein: CASSYARDRGIDTQYF
D gene: TRBD1
J gene: TRBJ2-3
V gene: TRBV6-6
clone size: .

CDR3 DNA: TGTGCCAGCAGCCCCTTCGGGACAGGGGTGATGGGCTCTGAAGCTTTCTTT
CDR3 protein: CASSPFGTGVMGSEAFF
D gene: TRBD1
J gene: TRBJ1-1
V gene: TRBV5-5
clone size: once

CDR3 DNA: TGTGCCAGCAGCTTAGGGACAGAAAATGGCTACACCTTC
CDR3 protein: CASSLGTENGYTF
D gene: .
J gene: TRBJ1-2
V gene: TRBV13
clone size: .

CDR3 DNA: TGTGCCAGCAGCCCCGTCTCCTACGAGCAGTACTTC
CDR3 protein: CASSPVSYEQYF
D gene: .
J gene: TRBJ2-7
V gene: TRBV7-9
clone size: .

CDR3 DNA: TGCGCCAGCAGCCATAGACAGGGAGGCGAAGACACTGAAGCTTTCTTT
CDR3 protein: CASSHRQGGEDTEAFF
D gene: TRBD1
J gene: TRBJ1-1
V gene: TRBV5-1
clone size: .

CDR3 DNA: TGTGCCACCAAACCCCCCGGGGGTGGCTACACCTTC
CDR3 protein: CATKPPGGGYTF
D gene: .
J gene: TRBJ1-2
V gene: TRBV13
clone size: medium-sized

CDR3 DNA: TGCGCCAGCAGCCACCTGGACAGGGGGAATGAAAAACTGTTTTTT
CDR3 protein: CASSHLDRGNEKLFF
D gene: TRBD1
J gene: TRBJ1-4
V gene: TRBV4-1
clone size: .

CDR3 DNA: TGCGCCAGCAGACCGGAGTCCTCACCCAGCGTGGATAATTCACCCCTCCACTTT
CDR3 protein: CASRPESSPSVDNSPLHF
D gene: .
J gene: TRBJ1-6
V gene: TRBV10-1
clone size: .

CDR3 DNA: TGTGCCAGCAGTACCCCCGGGACAGGGGATGGCTACACCTTC
CDR3 protein: CASSTPGTGDGYTF
D gene: TRBD1
J gene: TRBJ1-2
V gene: TRBV6-1
clone size: .

CDR3 DNA: TGCGCCAGCAGCTTGGATGGGAGCTCCTACAATGAGCAGTTCTTC
CDR3 protein: CASSLDGSSYNEQFF
D gene: .
J gene: TRBJ2-1
V gene: TRBV5-1
clone size: .

CDR3 DNA: TGCGCCAGCAGCCAAGATGGGACTTCAACATTGACAGATACGCAGTATTTT
CDR3 protein: CASSQDGTSTLTDTQYF
D gene: .
J gene: TRBJ2-3
V gene: TRBV4-3
clone size: .

CDR3 DNA: TGTGCCAGCAGTTTTGGGGAGGCTGAGGGCTACACCTTC
CDR3 protein: CASSFGEAEGYTF
D gene: .
J gene: TRBJ1-2
V gene: TRBV28
clone size: .

CDR3 DNA: TGCGCCAGCAGCCAAGAAGGGCAGGGGGCTTCACCCCTCCACTTT
CDR3 protein: CASSQEGQGASPLHF
D gene: TRBD1
J gene: TRBJ1-6
V gene: TRBV4-3
clone size: few

CDR3 DNA: TGTGCCAGCAGTCCCTGGACAGACATTATGCAGTCCCAGCATTTT
CDR3 protein: CASSPWTDIMQSQHF
D gene: .
J gene: TRBJ1-5
V gene: TRBV6-1
clone size: .

CDR3 DNA: TGCGCCAGCAGCCCAAAATTAGACAGGGCGGCGCAGTACTTC
CDR3 protein: CASSPKLDRAAQYF
D gene: TRBD1
J gene: TRBJ2-7
V gene: TRBV5-1
clone size: .

CDR3 DNA: TGTGCCATCAAAGAGAGACTAGCGGGGGCCCGTGAGCAGTTCTTC
CDR3 protein: CAIKERLAGAREQFF
D gene: TRBD2
J gene: TRBJ2-1
V gene: TRBV10-3
clone size: .

CDR3 DNA: TGTGCCAGCAGCTACGCTCTAGCGGGGGGGCAAGAGACCCAGTACTTC
CDR3 protein: CASSYALAGGQETQYF
D gene: TRBD2
J gene: TRBJ2-5
V gene: TRBV11-2
clone size: .